This note documents a single T cell receptor beta chain sequence. Its matching antigen is unknown. The data belong to a study of T cells in localized non-small cell lung cancer. Whole-study results and caveats: Uninvolved adjacent lung showed higher T cell clonality than tumor. Greater blood T cell density accompanied longer overall survival. Paired adjacent lung recovered a median approximately 57 of the top 100 tumor clones. Sequencing was restricted to one tumor region; therefore, heterogeneity remains possible.

Germline V gene lookup returns CDR1 SNHLY and CDR2 FYNNEI. Trimming stripped 5 bases from V and 1 base from J, with 18 bases between. CDR3 length equals 17 residues. Clones were read by immunoSEQ multiplex PCR, and TCRdb kept only the in-frame ones, dropping some. The sample contains about 59,000 clones, approximately 90% of which appear only once. This specimen was peripheral blood, taken before any cancer treatment. The genes are TRBV2 and TRBJ2-1; D may match TRBD1 or TRBD2 (5 bases each). The sequence came from a man between 40 and 70 years old with stage I lung adenocarcinoma. CDR3 sequence: CASSRTTGTESYNEQFF. The CDR3, as DNA: TGTGCCAGCAGTCGAACCACCGGGACCGAGTCCTACAATGAGCAGTTCTTC.